This TCR beta chain emerged from a study of STAT5B mutations in CD4+ large granular lymphocyte leukemia. Sequencing was at survey level. The assay was immunoSEQ multiplex PCR, and TCRdb's table has in-frame clones only and misses some. Of about 31,000 clones in the sample, just over 75% were seen once. Findings of the study overall: Top patient clones used TRBV06 genes more often: 8/27 versus 2/35 in controls. Main leukemic clonotypes were patient-specific, but under 30% appeared at low frequency elsewhere.

Control samples were healthy donors' buffy coats. This CDR3 has 15 amino acids. Trimming took off 4 bases at V and 3 bases at J, with 15 bases between the two ends. The germline gives CDR1 MNHNY, CDR2 SVGAGI (reference sequence). Regarding this clone: Its antigen is not known.

This sequence originates from a human donor in good health. Sequenced material: CD4+ T cells from blood buffy coats. The V and J genes are TRBV6-6 and TRBJ1-2; D ambiguous. This chain's CDR3 is CASSSQIPGYYGYTF. The CDR3 region has the DNA TGTGCCAGCAGTTCTCAAATCCCGGGCTACTATGGCTACACCTTC.